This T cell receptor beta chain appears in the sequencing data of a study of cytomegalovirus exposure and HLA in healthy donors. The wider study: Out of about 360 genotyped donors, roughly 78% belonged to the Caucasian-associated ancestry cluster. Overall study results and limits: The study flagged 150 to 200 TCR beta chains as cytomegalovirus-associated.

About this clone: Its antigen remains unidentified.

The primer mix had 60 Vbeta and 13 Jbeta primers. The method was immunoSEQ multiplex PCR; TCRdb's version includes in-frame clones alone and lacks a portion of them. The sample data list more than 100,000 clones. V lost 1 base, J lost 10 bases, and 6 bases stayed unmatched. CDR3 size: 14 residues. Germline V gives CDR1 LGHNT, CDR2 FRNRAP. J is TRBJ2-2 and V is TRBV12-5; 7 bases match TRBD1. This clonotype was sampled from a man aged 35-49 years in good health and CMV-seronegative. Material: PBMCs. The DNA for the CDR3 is TGTGCTAGTGGTTTGGGGACAGGACGGTCGGAGCTGTTTTTT. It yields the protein CASGLGTGRSELFF.